The clone carrying this TCR beta chain was counted only a few times. This specimen comes from a study of PD-L1 blockade in urothelial cancer. Study details: Among blood samples, the median T cell count was 130,000 to 150,000.

The V segment lost 1 base and the J segment 2 bases; nucleotides outside the gene matches: 3. Per germline, CDR1 SGHDT and CDR2 YYEEEE. CDR3 length equals 15 residues. A spike-in of synthetic TCR analog templates was added to each PCR. Sequencing was performed with immunoSEQ multiplex PCR; in TCRdb, only in-frame clones are kept and a portion is missing. The sample yields some 120,000 clones, about 82% seen once. Time point defined: peripheral blood 6 weeks after treatment start. Enrolled patients showed locally advanced or metastatic urothelial carcinoma. The chain recombines TRBV5-6 with TRBJ1-1; 9 bases agree with TRBD1. Specimen: PBMCs, collected around atezolizumab (anti-PD-L1) treatment. The sequence was obtained from a middle-aged man with urothelial cancer. This CDR3 is CASSLLGQGNTEAFF. CDR3 DNA sequence: TGTGCCAGCAGCTTGTTGGGACAGGGAAACACTGAAGCTTTCTTT.